This T cell receptor beta chain stems from a study of blood T cell repertoires in COVID-19. Turning to the study itself: Italy, Spain and the United States were the sources of the convalescent and acute COVID-19 samples. PBMCs, B-cell-depleted T cells, or T cells were the source of the cDNA or gDNA that made up the material.

Germline CDR1 is SGHTA and CDR2 is FQGNSA. This CDR3 region has 14 residues. The V end was cut by 5 bases, the J end by 8 bases, with 18 bases between. Seattle patients were enrolled while actively infected and followed longitudinally. TCRdb's table, derived via immunoSEQ multiplex PCR, lists solely in-frame clones and lacks some. The table has about 210,000 clones, 82% seen once. The sample taken for sequencing was peripheral blood. The chain carries TRBV7-2 and TRBJ1-2; a weak D match, TRBD1 (5 bases). The receptor was isolated from a woman aged 55-69 years with COVID-19, enrolled during active disease. The CDR3 nucleotides read TGTGCCAGCAGCCCTAAGGGGATCCCTAGGGGCTACACCTTC. Amino acid sequence: CASSPKGIPRGYTF.